This T cell receptor beta chain derives from a study of OX40 agonist ivuxolimab in advanced cancers. CDR3 length: 14 residues. Germline CDR1 and CDR2: MNHEY and SMNVEV (reference sequence). Trimming removed 3 bases at V and 9 bases at J, with 15 bases between. Data came from immunoSEQ multiplex PCR; TCRdb stores just in-frame clones and leaves some out. The top ten hold around 1.5% of the sample, which has about 96,000 clones, around 90% seen once. V is TRBV27 and J is TRBJ2-4; D might be TRBD2 (6 bases). The source was CD4+ or CD8+ T cells sorted from blood, collected in a trial of the OX40 agonist ivuxolimab. This sequence originates from an adult with an advanced solid tumor such as melanoma, head and neck, liver or kidney cancer. CDR3 loop: CASSFTRDGGIQYF. CDR3 DNA sequence: TGTGCCAGCAGTTTCACGCGGGACGGAGGCATTCAGTACTTC.